This T cell receptor beta chain was sequenced in a study of blood T cell repertoires in COVID-19. In the study overall: Some COVID-19 samples were acute and others convalescent; all came from the United States, Italy and Spain. Nucleic acid was either cDNA or gDNA, and it came from T cells, B-cell-depleted T cells, or PBMCs.

Germline V gives CDR1 LGHNA, CDR2 YSLEER. The CDR3 has 19 residues. Trimming removed 3 bases from V and 7 bases from J, with 25 bases in between. Original processing methods: Scientists estimated how many nucleated cells there were by amplifying reference gene primers. TCRdb's table, derived via immunoSEQ multiplex PCR, lists solely in-frame clones and lacks some. D and trimming were read from the DNA, whereas the V and J calls and clone size are those reported in that table. The repertoire holds around 65,000 clones, with around 80% as singletons. The clonotype comes from a human donor in a cohort sampled during active COVID-19. Sequencing was done on a sample of peripheral blood. The genes are TRBV4-3 and TRBJ1-6; D uncertain. CDR3 protein: CASSQVAFGPEGQNSPLHF. DNA for the CDR3: TGCGCCAGCAGCCAGGTAGCATTCGGGCCAGAGGGCCAGAATTCACCCCTCCACTTT.